This TCR beta chain was documented in a study of T cells in pancreatic ductal adenocarcinoma. About this clone: Its antigen remains unknown.

Using immunoSEQ multiplex PCR, the repertoire was profiled, and TCRdb retains in-frame clones only, with some absent. The data hold about 5,400 clones, with about 70% observed a single time. Surgery without prior neoadjuvant therapy was the treatment of the selected pancreatic ductal adenocarcinoma patients. Study-level findings and limits: Comparisons of tumor and blood clonality may show falsely lower tumor diversity.

V shed 1 base and J shed 7 bases, with 5 bases lying between them. This CDR3 region has 12 residues. Germline CDR1 reads LNHNV; CDR2 reads YYDKDF (reference sequence). The J gene is TRBJ1-3, the V gene TRBV15, with D uncertain. The origin of this receptor is a human donor with pancreatic ductal adenocarcinoma. Sequencing used pancreatic tumor tissue. The CDR3 sequence is CATSRARNTIYF. The CDR3 DNA follows: TGTGCCACCAGCAGAGCGAGGAACACCATATATTTT.